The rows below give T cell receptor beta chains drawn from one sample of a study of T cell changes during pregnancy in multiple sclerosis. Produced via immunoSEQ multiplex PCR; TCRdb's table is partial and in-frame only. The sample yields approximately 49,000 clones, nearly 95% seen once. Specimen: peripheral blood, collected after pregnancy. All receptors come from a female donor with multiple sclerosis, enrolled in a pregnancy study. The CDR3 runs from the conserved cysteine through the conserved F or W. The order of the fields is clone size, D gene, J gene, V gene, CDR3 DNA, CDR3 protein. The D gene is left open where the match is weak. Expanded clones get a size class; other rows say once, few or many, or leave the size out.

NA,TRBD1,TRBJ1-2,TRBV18,TGTGCCAGCTCACCCCCCGGACAGGGCCCTAACTATGGCTACACCTTC,CASSPPGQGPNYGYTF
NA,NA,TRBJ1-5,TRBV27,TGTGCCAGCAGTTTAGTAGCGGGGAATCAGCCCCAGCATTTT,CASSLVAGNQPQHF
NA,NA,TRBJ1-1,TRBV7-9,TGTGCCAGCAGCCCTCGGACAGAAGCTTTCTTT,CASSPRTEAFF
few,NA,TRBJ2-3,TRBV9,TGTGCCAGCAGCGTACTGAATTCGGGGGTAGATACGCAGTATTTT,CASSVLNSGVDTQYF
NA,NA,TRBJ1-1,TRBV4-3,TGCGCCAGCAGCCAAGATCTCAGGGTGACTGAAGCTTTCTTT,CASSQDLRVTEAFF
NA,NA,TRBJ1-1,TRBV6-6,TGTGCCAGCAGTATAGCGTTGAACACTGAAGCTTTCTTT,CASSIALNTEAFF
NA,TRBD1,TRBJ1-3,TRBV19,TGTGCCAGTAGCCCGGGACAGGCCTCTGGAAACACCATATATTTT,CASSPGQASGNTIYF
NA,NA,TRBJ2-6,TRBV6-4,TGTGCCAGCAGTGACTCAGGGGGGGGCTCTGGGGCCAACGTCCTGACTTTC,CASSDSGGGSGANVLTF
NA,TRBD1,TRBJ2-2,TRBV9,TGTGCCAGCAGCGTAAGGGGGCTCGGCGGGGAGCTGTTTTTT,CASSVRGLGGELFF
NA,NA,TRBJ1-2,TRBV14,TGTGCCAGCAGCCAAGTGGGCGATCGCCGGGGCTACACCTTC,CASSQVGDRRGYTF
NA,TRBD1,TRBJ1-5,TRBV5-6,TGTGCCAGCAGCTTCGGACAGGGGAGTCAGCCCCAGCATTTT,CASSFGQGSQPQHF
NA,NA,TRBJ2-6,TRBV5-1,TGCGCCAGCAGCTCCCTGGTGCAGGGGACGTGGTCTGGGGCCAACGTCCTGACTTTC,CASSSLVQGTWSGANVLTF
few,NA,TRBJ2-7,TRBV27,TGTGCCAGCAGTTCGTCAGACGAGCAGTACTTC,CASSSSDEQYF
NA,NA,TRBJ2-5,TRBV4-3,TGCGCCAGCAGCCAAGATCCCGGTCCTCGAGAGACCCAGTACTTC,CASSQDPGPRETQYF
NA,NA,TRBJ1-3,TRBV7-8,TGTGCCAGCACCCCGACGCCAACGGGGAACACCATATATTTT,CASTPTPTGNTIYF
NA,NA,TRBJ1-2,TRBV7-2,TGTGCCAGCAGCTTAGTGGCGGGTGGCTATGGCTACACCTTC,CASSLVAGGYGYTF
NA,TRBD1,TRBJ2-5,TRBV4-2,TGTGCCAGCAGCCAAGGACAGGGAAGCCAAGAGACCCAGTACTTC,CASSQGQGSQETQYF
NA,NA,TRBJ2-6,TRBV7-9,TGTGCCAGCAGCCGACCCCAGGGGTCTGGGGCCAACGTCCTGACTTTC,CASSRPQGSGANVLTF
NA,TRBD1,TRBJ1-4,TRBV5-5,TGTGCCAGCAGCCTCCTCATTGGACAGGGGGATGAAAAACTGTTTTTT,CASSLLIGQGDEKLFF
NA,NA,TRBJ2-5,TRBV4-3,TGCGCCAGCAGCCAAGGCGGGGACGGAAGAGAGACCCAGTACTTC,CASSQGGDGRETQYF
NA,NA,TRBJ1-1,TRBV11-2,TGTGCCAGCAAGCGGGGGGGAGGGGGGACTGAAGCTTTCTTT,CASKRGGGGTEAFF
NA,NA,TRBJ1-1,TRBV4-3,TGCGCCAGCAGCCAAGGGGCCCAAGGCACTGAAGCTTTCTTT,CASSQGAQGTEAFF
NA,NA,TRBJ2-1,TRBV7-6,TGTGCCAGCAGCCCTACGCAGGGGTACAATGAGCAGTTCTTC,CASSPTQGYNEQFF
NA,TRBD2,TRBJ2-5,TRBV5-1,TGCGCCAGCAGCCCAGGTCTAGCGGGGCAACAAGAGACCCAGTACTTC,CASSPGLAGQQETQYF
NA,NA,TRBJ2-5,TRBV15,TGTGCCACCAGCAGAGATATACAAGAGACCCAGTACTTC,CATSRDIQETQYF
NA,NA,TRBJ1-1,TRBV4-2,TGTGCCAGCAGCCTAAGGCAAATGACAGGGAACACTGAAGCTTTCTTT,CASSLRQMTGNTEAFF
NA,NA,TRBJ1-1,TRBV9,TGTGCCAGCAGCCGGGGAGATATGAACACTGAAGCTTTCTTT,CASSRGDMNTEAFF
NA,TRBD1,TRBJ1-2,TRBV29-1,TGCAGCGTTGAGGACAGGGACGAGAGCTATGGCTACACCTTC,CSVEDRDESYGYTF
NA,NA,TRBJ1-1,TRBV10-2,TGCGCCAGCAGTGACCCCTGGGGGGCTGAAGCTTTCTTT,CASSDPWGAEAFF
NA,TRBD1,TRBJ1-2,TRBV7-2,TGTGCCAGCAGCTCCCGGACAGGCTATGGCTACACCTTC,CASSSRTGYGYTF
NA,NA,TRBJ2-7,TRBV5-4,TGTGCCAGCAGCCCCCGTGGGGGCGCGGATTACGAGCAGTACTTC,CASSPRGGADYEQYF
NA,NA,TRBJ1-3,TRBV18,TGTGCCAGCTCCCTCAGAGAAAGGGAGCTCTCTGGAAACACCATATATTTT,CASSLRERELSGNTIYF
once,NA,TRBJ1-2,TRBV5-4,TGTGCCAGCTGGGGGCTCTATGGCTACACCTTC,CASWGLYGYTF
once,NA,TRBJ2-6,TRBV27,TGTGCCAGCAGCTCCATCAGCCGGGTCAACGTCCTGACTTTC,CASSSISRVNVLTF
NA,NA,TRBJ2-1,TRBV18,TGTGCCAGCTCACCACCGGACTTCCGGAATGAGCAGTTCTTC,CASSPPDFRNEQFF
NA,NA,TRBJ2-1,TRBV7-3,TGTGCCAGCAGCTTGTTTCAGGGCTACAATGAGCAGTTCTTC,CASSLFQGYNEQFF
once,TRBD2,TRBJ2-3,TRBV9,TGTGCCAGCAGCGCCCGGACTAGCGGGGGTGCAGATACGCAGTATTTT,CASSARTSGGADTQYF
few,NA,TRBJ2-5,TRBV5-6,TGTGCCAGCAGCTCACATCGGAGGACCCAGTACTTC,CASSSHRRTQYF
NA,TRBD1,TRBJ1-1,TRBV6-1,TGTGCCAGCACCCAGATACAGGGGGCCTCCACTGAAGCTTTCTTT,CASTQIQGASTEAFF
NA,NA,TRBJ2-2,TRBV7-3,TGTGCCAGCAGCTTAATGGGGGGGGCGGGCACCGGGGAGCTGTTTTTT,CASSLMGGAGTGELFF
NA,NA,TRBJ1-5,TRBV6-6,TGTGCCAGCAGTTACCTGGACAGCCCGGGTCAGCCCCAGCATTTT,CASSYLDSPGQPQHF
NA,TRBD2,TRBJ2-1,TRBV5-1,TGCGCCAGCAGCCCAGGACTAGCGGGGGGCCTTGTATCGGGCAATGAGCAGTTCTTC,CASSPGLAGGLVSGNEQFF
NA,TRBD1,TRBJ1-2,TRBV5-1,TGCGCCAGCAGCTTGTGCCCCCAGGGGGCAAAAGATGGCTACACCTTC,CASSLCPQGAKDGYTF
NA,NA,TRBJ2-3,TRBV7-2,TGTGCCAGCAGCTTTTGGGGGGGGCGGCGGGGGAATAGCACAGATACGCAGTATTTT,CASSFWGGRRGNSTDTQYF
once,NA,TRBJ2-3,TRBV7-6,TGTGCCAGCAGCTTAGTTTTAGGGAGTCCCACAGATACGCAGTATTTT,CASSLVLGSPTDTQYF
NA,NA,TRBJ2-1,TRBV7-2,TGTGCCAGCAGCTTAGTTGCGGGGAGCTCCTACAATGAGCAGTTCTTC,CASSLVAGSSYNEQFF
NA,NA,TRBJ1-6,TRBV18,TGTGCCAGCTCACCCCTCCTCGCAGGGGACTCACCCCTCCACTTT,CASSPLLAGDSPLHF
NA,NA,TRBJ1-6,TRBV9,TGTGCCAGCAGCTTTCCCATACCCAGTGGAGGGAATTCACCCCTCCACTTT,CASSFPIPSGGNSPLHF
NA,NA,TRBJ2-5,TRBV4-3,TGCGCCAGCAGCCAAAGGGGGGGTTTCGGAGAGACCCAGTACTTC,CASSQRGGFGETQYF
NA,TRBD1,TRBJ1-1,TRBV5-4,TGTGCCAGCAGAACCGACAGGGATTACACTGAAGCTTTCTTT,CASRTDRDYTEAFF
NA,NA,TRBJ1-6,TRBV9,TGTGCCAGCAGCGGGGCCCTTGGAGGGGTTTCACCCCTCCACTTT,CASSGALGGVSPLHF
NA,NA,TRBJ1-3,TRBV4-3,TGCGCCAGCAGCCAAGACCCGGGACTCTCTGGAAACACCATATATTTT,CASSQDPGLSGNTIYF
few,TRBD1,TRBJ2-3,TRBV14,TGTGCCAGCAGCCTAGGGACAGGTCTTAACACAGATACGCAGTATTTT,CASSLGTGLNTDTQYF
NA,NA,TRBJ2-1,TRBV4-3,TGCGCCAGCAGCCAATCTCTCGGGGGAACCTACAATGAGCAGTTCTTC,CASSQSLGGTYNEQFF
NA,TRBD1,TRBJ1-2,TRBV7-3,TGTGCCAGCAGCTTATTCACAGGGGGGGTTGATGGCTACACCTTC,CASSLFTGGVDGYTF
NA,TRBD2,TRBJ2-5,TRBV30,TGTGCCTCCGGTGATGCGCCTCCATTCGTAGGGGACTACCAGCAGTACTTC,CASGDAPPFVGDYQQYF
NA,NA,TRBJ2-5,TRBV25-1,TGTGCCAGCAGTGAAGGATGGGGAGGACTGGAACAAGAGACCCAGTACTTC,CASSEGWGGLEQETQYF